This TCR beta chain was sequenced in a study of tumor-infiltrating lymphocytes in primary liver carcinoma. The germline CDR1 and CDR2 sequences are SQVTM and ANQGSEA. V was clipped by 3 bases and J by 10 bases; unmatched bases: 15. The CDR3 is 15 amino acids. From about 0.45 ug total RNA, TCR beta cDNA was generated with a primer in the constant region. Three-round nested multiplex PCR performed with slightly modified ARM-PCR produced the TCR beta libraries. It was with TRBV1-TRBV30 forward primers and a C-beta reverse primer that the first two PCR rounds were run, at about 10 cycles each. TCRdb re-called the multiplex PCR reads with MiXCR, one entry per CDR3 protein. Of 150,000 to 200,000 distinct CDR3 sequences in the sample, around 85% were seen once. The tissue used was unsorted bulk material of 20-30 mg. RNA and DNA were co-extracted from it with the AllPrep DNA/RNA mini kit. Comments on this clonotype: This CDR3 is missing its conserved last phenylalanine or tryptophan, likely due to a read error.

The sample taken for sequencing was tumor tissue from primary liver carcinoma. The source is a man in his forties or fifties with primary liver carcinoma and hepatitis B virus infection. The genes are TRBV29-1 and TRBJ2-1, with TRBD2 identical over 7 bases. The CDR3 region has the DNA TGCAGCGTTGACGGGACTTGTGGGAGGGCATGGGAGCAGTTCATC. As protein: CSVDGTCGRAWEQFI.